Listed here is a single T cell receptor (beta chain). The data were produced by immunoSEQ multiplex PCR, yet TCRdb's version contains in-frame clones alone and is incomplete. The sample includes around 300,000 clones, about 83% seen only once; the top ten take more than 8%. Germline loops: CDR1 MDHEN, CDR2 SYDVKM. The CDR3 contains 16 residues. The J segment lost 6 bases and the V segment lost 6 bases, leaving 12 bases of the junction unmatched. The source of the sample is a study of blood T cell repertoires in COVID-19. Study in general: Samples came from the United States, Italy and Spain, spanning acute and convalescent COVID-19. PBMCs, B-cell-depleted T cells, or T cells provided the cDNA or gDNA that made up the material.

Sequences were obtained from peripheral blood. The receptor comes from a woman aged 50 to 65 who had recovered from COVID-19. V gene TRBV28 combines with J gene TRBJ2-1; 9 positions agree with TRBD2. The CDR3 DNA reads TGTGCCAGCAGCACAAGCGGGGGGCCCCCTGGCAATGAGCAGTTCTTC. Its protein is CASSTSGGPPGNEQFF.